The subject of this entry is one TCR beta chain. At one boundary the junction diverges from the germline segment, which might be a read error. The PCR ran on 60 Vbeta and 13 Jbeta primers. Method: immunoSEQ multiplex PCR; TCRdb's copy keeps in-frame clones and lacks some. The table records around 150,000 clones, around 80% of them present only once. The CDR3 has 14 amino acids. Germline CDR1 reads SEHNR; CDR2 reads FQNEAQ (reference sequence). The data were taken from a study of cytomegalovirus exposure and HLA in healthy donors. The chain links TRBV7-9 to TRBJ1-5, with 9 bases lining up with TRBD1. The specimen was PBMCs. The receptor's source is a man younger than 35 in good health and CMV-seronegative. The CDR3: CSSSPGTGYEPQHF. The CDR3 nucleotides are TGTTCCAGCAGCCCCGGGACAGGGTACGAGCCCCAGCATTTT. The entire variable domain, with the rest obtained from reference TRBV7-9 and TRBJ1-5, is as follows: DTGVSQNPRHKITKRGQNVTFRCDPISEHNRLYWYRQTLGQGPEFLTYFQNEAQLEKSRLLSDRFSAERPKGSFSTLEIQRTEQGDSAMYLCSSSPGTGYEPQHFGDGTRLSIL.